These 20 T cell receptor beta chains share one sample of origin, sequenced in a study of blood T cell repertoires in COVID-19. This table comes from immunoSEQ multiplex PCR, and its TCRdb copy is limited to in-frame clones, with some not included. The sample carries about 300,000 clones, around 88% recorded once. Sequenced input: peripheral blood. The receptors derive from a woman aged 25 to 39 who had recovered from COVID-19.

CDR3 protein: CASSPVDSLNTEAFF. The CDR3 bases are TGCGCCAGCAGCCCGGTGGACAGTTTGAACACTGAAGCTTTCTTT. The rearrangement uses TRBV5-1 and TRBJ1-1; D possibly corresponds to TRBD1 (6 bases). The CDR3 runs 15 residues. The V gene lost 4 bases and the J gene lost 0 bases, with 13 bases spanning the gap. CDR1 is SGHRS, CDR2 YFSETQ, per germline.

V usage is TRBV9 and J usage is TRBJ1-6; 8 nucleotides line up with TRBD1. The germline CDR1 and CDR2 sequences are SGDLS and YYNGEE. The CDR3 contains 15 residues. V shed 3 bases, J shed 7 bases, and the junction held 6 bases outside the gene matches. CDR3 DNA: TGTGCCAGCAGCGATACAGGGGGTGGGAATTCACCCCTCCACTTT. Amino acids: CASSDTGGGNSPLHF.

The chain has TRBV6-2 or TRBV6-3 and TRBJ2-1; D unresolved. Trimming removed 6 bases at V and 5 bases at J, with 17 bases between. Germline V gene lookup returns CDR1 MNHEY and CDR2 SVGEGT. This CDR3 has 15 residues. The CDR3 here is CASSALRRENNEQFF. The CDR3 nucleotides are TGTGCCAGCAGCGCCCTACGTCGCGAAAACAATGAGCAGTTCTTC.

The CDR3 spells CASSLLQVEFDEQYF. In DNA, the CDR3 is TGTGCCAGCAGCTTGCTACAGGTGGAGTTTGACGAGCAGTACTTC. The chain employs TRBV7-9 and TRBJ2-7, with a tentative D call TRBD1 (5 bases). The CDR3 is 15 amino acids. The V and J ends lost 3 bases and 5 bases respectively, with 17 bases between them. Germline CDR1 is SEHNR and CDR2 is FQNEAQ (reference sequence).

This clone was observed a handful of times. The chain combines TRBV21-1 with TRBJ1-6; the listed D gene, TRBD1, was not tested against the DNA. TRBV21-1 is a recognized pseudogene. The CDR3 extends over 14 amino acids. Here the CDR3 DNA reads TGTGCCAGCAGCAAAGGGCACCATAATTCACCCCTCCACTTT. Its protein is CASSKGHHNSPLHF.

The V and J genes are TRBV6-2 or TRBV6-3 and TRBJ2-2, with 8 bases that match TRBD2. V trimming: 2 bases; J trimming: 1 base; junction bases outside the gene matches: 12. Germline values: CDR1 MNHEY, CDR2 SVGEGT. CDR3 size: 19 residues. The CDR3 bases are TGTGCCAGCAGTTACCGTCTGGGCCCGCGGGGGGTGAACACCGGGGAGCTGTTTTTT. Translated: CASSYRLGPRGVNTGELFF.

This chain links TRBV4-1 with TRBJ1-1; no clear D. The CDR3 is made up of 15 amino acids. Germline V gene sequence: CDR1 MGHRA, CDR2 YSYEKL. V gave up 0 bases and J gave up 1 base, with 9 bases separating them. DNA for the CDR3: TGCGCCAGCAGCCAAGATGATCGACAGAACACTGAAGCTTTCTTT. Protein: CASSQDDRQNTEAFF.

The rearrangement joins TRBV4-3 to TRBJ1-4; TRBD1 agrees at 8 bases. CDR3 length: 17 residues. J was trimmed by 2 bases and V by 3 bases; bases with no gene match: 8. Germline V CDR1 and CDR2: LGHNA, YSLEER. The CDR3 loop is CASSHRPGGFTNEKLFF. The DNA of the CDR3 is TGCGCCAGCAGCCACCGGCCAGGGGGCTTCACTAATGAAAAACTGTTTTTT.

The V and J genes are TRBV12-3 or TRBV12-4 and TRBJ1-1, with D hard to call. Deletions cut 7 bases from V and 2 bases from J, with 11 bases between. The CDR3 runs to 13 residues. The CDR3 loop reads CASTLHRNTEAFF. The CDR3 bases are TGTGCCAGCACCTTACACAGAAACACTGAAGCTTTCTTT.

The rearrangement links TRBV3-1 (or the pseudogene TRBV3-2) to TRBJ2-2, with 8 bases identical to TRBD1. Germline V gene data show CDR1 as LGHDT and CDR2 as YNNKEL (reference sequence). This CDR3 has 17 residues. The trim removed 0 bases at V and 1 base at J, leaving 4 bases unmatched. The CDR3 DNA is TGTGCCAGCAGCCAAGATCTAGGGACAGGGAACACCGGGGAGCTGTTTTTT. Encoded protein: CASSQDLGTGNTGELFF.

The chain joins TRBV7-8 to TRBJ1-6, with a weak D call TRBD1 (5 bases). From germline, CDR1 is SGHVS and CDR2 FQNEAQ. The CDR3 totals 15 residues. V was clipped by 1 base and J by 8 bases, with 12 bases between them. The chain's CDR3 is CASSLDGGGDSPLHF. The CDR3 bases are TGTGCCAGCAGCTTAGATGGGGGAGGTGATTCACCCCTCCACTTT.

CDR3 sequence: CAPGRGDSYEQYF. CDR3 DNA sequence: TGTGCCCCAGGGAGGGGGGACTCCTACGAGCAGTACTTC. J is TRBJ2-7 and V is TRBV9; D might be TRBD2 (7 bases). Between the trimmed V and J ends, which lost 10 bases and 0 bases, there was a span of 14 bases. Germline loops: CDR1 SGDLS, CDR2 YYNGEE. The CDR3 spans 13 residues.

V gene TRBV14 combines with J gene TRBJ2-2; D remains ambiguous. Trimming removed 4 bases at V and 0 bases at J, with 6 bases between. There are 14 residues in the CDR3. The germline V gene has CDR1 SGHDN and CDR2 FVKESK. CDR3 nucleotide sequence: TGTGCCAGCAGCCGGCGGACGAACACCGGGGAGCTGTTTTTT. Amino acid sequence: CASSRRTNTGELFF.

V and J are TRBV5-1 and TRBJ2-2; the D gene is possibly TRBD1 (7 bases). The ends were cut back, 4 bases at V and 3 bases at J, with 16 bases in the middle. The CDR3 is 16 amino acids. The germline gives CDR1 SGHRS, CDR2 YFSETQ. This CDR3 reads CASSPRQGGDTGELFF. For the CDR3, the DNA is TGCGCCAGCAGCCCCAGGCAGGGGGGAGACACCGGGGAGCTGTTTTTT.

The V call is TRBV28, the J call TRBJ2-3; tentative D call: TRBD2 (6 bases). This CDR3 has 15 residues. The germline V gene encodes CDR1 MDHEN and CDR2 SYDVKM. V lost 3 bases to trimming and J lost 6 bases, with 16 bases between them. CDR3 sequence: CASSLGGSGGDTQYF. In DNA, the CDR3 is TGTGCCAGCAGTTTGGGGGGTAGCGGAGGGGATACGCAGTATTTT.

This sequence joins TRBV2 and TRBJ2-3, with a possible D match to TRBD2 (6 bases). This CDR3 has 15 amino acids. V shed 6 bases and J shed 2 bases, with 15 bases lying between them. From germline, CDR1 is SNHLY and CDR2 FYNNEI. This CDR3 reads CASRPQGGDTDTQYF. The CDR3, as DNA: TGTGCCAGCAGGCCCCAGGGCGGGGACACAGATACGCAGTATTTT.

DNA of the CDR3: TGTGCCAGCAGTTTCCAGGCCCGAAACACCATATATTTT. The encoded protein is CASSFQARNTIYF. The chain recombines TRBV28 with TRBJ1-3; D not certain. The V and J ends lost 3 bases and 5 bases respectively, with 8 bases between them. Germline CDR1 is MDHEN and CDR2 is SYDVKM. The CDR3 runs 13 residues.

This chain links TRBV19 with TRBJ1-5; 10 positions match TRBD1. The CDR3 runs to 15 residues. The V and J ends lost 7 bases and 6 bases, in that order; junction bases with no gene match: 9. The germline V gene has CDR1 LNHDA and CDR2 SQIVND (reference sequence). The CDR3 coding sequence is TGTGCCAGTACCAGACAGGGGGCTTTCAGTCAGCCCCAGCATTTT. Protein: CASTRQGAFSQPQHF.

This clone came up once. The chain has TRBV4-3 and TRBJ1-2, with D unresolved. CDR3 size: 14 residues. Germline loops: CDR1 LGHNA, CDR2 YSLEER. The V gene lost 0 bases and the J gene lost 4 bases, with 9 bases spanning the gap. CDR3 in DNA: TGCGCCAGCAGCCAAGATCTGATCAGCTATGGCTACACCTTC. It translates to CASSQDLISYGYTF.

The chain is built from TRBV18 and TRBJ1-5; maybe TRBD1 (6 bases). From germline, CDR1 is KGHSH and CDR2 LQKENI. V lost 0 bases to trimming and J lost 4 bases, with 10 bases between them. The length of the CDR3 is 15 residues. The CDR3 protein is CASSPPAQGNQPQHF. The CDR3 nucleotides read TGTGCCAGCTCACCACCGGCGCAGGGGAATCAGCCCCAGCATTTT.